This T cell receptor beta chain was sequenced for a study of shared T cell receptors in the human thymus. The germline gives CDR1 SEHNR, CDR2 FQNEAQ (reference sequence). The CDR3 loop spans 13 amino acids. The V end was cut by 5 bases, the J end by 7 bases, with 15 bases between. Method: immunoSEQ multiplex PCR; TCRdb's copy keeps in-frame clones and lacks some. Here the sample spans approximately 730,000 clones, approximately 85% being singletons. This sample also belongs to another study, concerning human thymus T cells. This second study notes: The sample donors, healthy Finnish infants, were having corrective surgery for congenital heart defects. During corrective heart surgery, resections were taken, and the thymus tissue came from them. Both thymic and peripheral blood repertoires showed apparently biased V and J usage.

This rearrangement joins TRBV7-9 to TRBJ2-7; no clear D. Sequencing was carried out using thymocytes. This clonotype originated in a girl younger than two with a congenital heart defect. The CDR3 DNA follows: TGTGCCAGCAGCCCCCGCGGCAGTGGGGAGCAGTACTTC. Encoded protein: CASSPRGSGEQYF.